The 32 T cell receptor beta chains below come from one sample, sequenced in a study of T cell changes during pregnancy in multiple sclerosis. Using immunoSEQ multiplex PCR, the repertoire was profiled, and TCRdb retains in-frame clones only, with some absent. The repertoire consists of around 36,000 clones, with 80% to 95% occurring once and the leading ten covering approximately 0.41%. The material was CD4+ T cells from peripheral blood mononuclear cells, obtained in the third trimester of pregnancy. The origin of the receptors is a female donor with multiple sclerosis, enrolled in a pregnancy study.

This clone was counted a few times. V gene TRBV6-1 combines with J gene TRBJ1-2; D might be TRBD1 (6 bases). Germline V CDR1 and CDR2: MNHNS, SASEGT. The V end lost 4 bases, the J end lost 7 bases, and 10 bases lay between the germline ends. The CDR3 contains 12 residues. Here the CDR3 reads CASSGGQTGYTF. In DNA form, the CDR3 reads TGTGCCAGCAGTGGAGGACAGACTGGCTACACCTTC.

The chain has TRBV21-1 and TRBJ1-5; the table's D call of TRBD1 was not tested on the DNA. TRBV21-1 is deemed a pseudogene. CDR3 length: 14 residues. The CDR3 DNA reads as TGTGCCAGGAGGGGACATAATAGCAATCAGCCCCAGCATTTT. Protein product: CARRGHNSNQPQHF.

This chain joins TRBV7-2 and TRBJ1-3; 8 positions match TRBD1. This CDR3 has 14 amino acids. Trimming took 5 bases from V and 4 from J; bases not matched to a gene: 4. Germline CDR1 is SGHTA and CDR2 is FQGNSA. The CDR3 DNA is TGTGCCAGCAGCACCGGGACAGGAGGAAACACCATATATTTT. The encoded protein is CASSTGTGGNTIYF.

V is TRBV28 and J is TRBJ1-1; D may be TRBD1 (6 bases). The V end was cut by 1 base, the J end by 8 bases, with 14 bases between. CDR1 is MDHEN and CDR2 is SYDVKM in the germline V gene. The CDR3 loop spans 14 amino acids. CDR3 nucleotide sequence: TGTGCCAGCAGTTTATTCAATGGGGGCGTCGAAGCTTTCTTT. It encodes CASSLFNGGVEAFF.

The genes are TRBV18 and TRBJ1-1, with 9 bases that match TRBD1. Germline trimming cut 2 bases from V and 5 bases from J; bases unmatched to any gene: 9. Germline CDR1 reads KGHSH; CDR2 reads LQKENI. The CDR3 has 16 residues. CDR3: CASSPGTGRLGTEAFF. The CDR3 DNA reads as TGTGCCAGCTCACCAGGGACAGGGAGGTTGGGAACTGAAGCTTTCTTT. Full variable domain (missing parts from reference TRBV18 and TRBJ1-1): NAGVMQNPRHLVRRRGQEARLRCSPMKGHSHVYWYRQLPEEGLKFMVYLQKENIIDESGMPKERFSAEFPKEGPSILRIQQVVRGDSAAYFCASSPGTGRLGTEAFFGQGTRLTVV.

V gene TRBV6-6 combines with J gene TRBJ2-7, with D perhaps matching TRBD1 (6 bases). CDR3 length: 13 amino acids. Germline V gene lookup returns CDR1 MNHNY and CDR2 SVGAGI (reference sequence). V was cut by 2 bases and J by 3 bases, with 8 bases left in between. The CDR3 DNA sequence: TGTGCCAGCAGTTACGAACAGGGCTACGAGCAGTACTTC. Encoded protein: CASSYEQGYEQYF.

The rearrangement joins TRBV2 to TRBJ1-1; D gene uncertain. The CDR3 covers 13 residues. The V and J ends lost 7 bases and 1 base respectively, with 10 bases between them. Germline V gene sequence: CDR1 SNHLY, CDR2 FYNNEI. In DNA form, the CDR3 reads TGTGCCAGCATGTTGAACGGGAACACTGAAGCTTTCTTT. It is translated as CASMLNGNTEAFF.

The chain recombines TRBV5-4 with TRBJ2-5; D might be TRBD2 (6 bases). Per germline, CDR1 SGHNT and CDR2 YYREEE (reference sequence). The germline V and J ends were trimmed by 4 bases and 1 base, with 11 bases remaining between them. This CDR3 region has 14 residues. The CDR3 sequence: CASSPGGFQETQYF. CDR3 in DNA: TGTGCCAGCAGCCCCGGGGGATTCCAAGAGACCCAGTACTTC.

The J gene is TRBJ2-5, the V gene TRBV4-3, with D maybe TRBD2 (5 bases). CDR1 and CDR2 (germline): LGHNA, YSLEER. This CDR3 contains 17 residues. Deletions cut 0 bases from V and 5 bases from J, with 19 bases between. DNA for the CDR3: TGCGCCAGCAGCCAAGATTCTTCGGGGTCTCGGCGGGAGACCCAGTACTTC. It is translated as CASSQDSSGSRRETQYF.

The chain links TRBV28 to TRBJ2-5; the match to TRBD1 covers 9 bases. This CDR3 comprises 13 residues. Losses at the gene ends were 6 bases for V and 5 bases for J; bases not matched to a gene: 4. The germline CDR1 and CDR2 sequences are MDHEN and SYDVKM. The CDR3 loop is CASRKQGAETQYF. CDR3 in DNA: TGTGCCAGCAGGAAACAGGGGGCGGAGACCCAGTACTTC.

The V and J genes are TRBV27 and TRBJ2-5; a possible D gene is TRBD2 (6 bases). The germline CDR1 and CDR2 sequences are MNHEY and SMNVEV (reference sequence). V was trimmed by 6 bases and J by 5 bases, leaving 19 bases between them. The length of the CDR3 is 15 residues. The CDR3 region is CASSTQGGGAETQYF. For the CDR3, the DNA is TGTGCCAGCAGCACTCAGGGTGGAGGGGCGGAGACCCAGTACTTC.

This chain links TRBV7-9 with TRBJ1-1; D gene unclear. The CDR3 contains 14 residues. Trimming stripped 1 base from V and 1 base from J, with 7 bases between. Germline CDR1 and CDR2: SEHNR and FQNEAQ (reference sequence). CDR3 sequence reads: CASSLGRSNTEAFF. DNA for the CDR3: TGTGCCAGCAGCTTAGGGAGGTCGAACACTGAAGCTTTCTTT.

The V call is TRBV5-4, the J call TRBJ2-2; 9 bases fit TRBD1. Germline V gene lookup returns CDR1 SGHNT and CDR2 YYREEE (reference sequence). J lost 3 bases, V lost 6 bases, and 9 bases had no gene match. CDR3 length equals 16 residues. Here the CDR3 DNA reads TGTGCCAGCAACGCACTTGGACAGGGGTACACCGGGGAGCTGTTTTTT. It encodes CASNALGQGYTGELFF.

This CDR3 is CASSYPGQAGEQYF. Here the CDR3 DNA reads TGTGCCAGCAGTTACCCGGGACAGGCGGGCGAGCAGTACTTC. The chain is built from TRBV6-6 and TRBJ2-7; 8 bases are shared with TRBD1. CDR1 is MNHNY, CDR2 SVGAGI, per germline (reference sequence). This CDR3 is 14 amino acids long. V shed 2 bases and J 6 bases; nucleotides not matched to a gene: 6.

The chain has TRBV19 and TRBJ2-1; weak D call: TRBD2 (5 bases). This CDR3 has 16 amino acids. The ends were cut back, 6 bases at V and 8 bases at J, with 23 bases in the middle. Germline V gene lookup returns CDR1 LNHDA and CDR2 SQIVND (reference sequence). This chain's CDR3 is CASSHTGSADSHEQFF. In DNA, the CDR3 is TGTGCCAGTAGCCATACTGGGAGTGCTGACTCCCATGAGCAGTTCTTC.

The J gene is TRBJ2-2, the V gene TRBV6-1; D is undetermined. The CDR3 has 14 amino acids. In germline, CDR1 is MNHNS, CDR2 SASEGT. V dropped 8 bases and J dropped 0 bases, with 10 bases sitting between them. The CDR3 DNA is TGTGCCAGCGCATCGGTTTCGAACACCGGGGAGCTGTTTTTT. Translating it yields CASASVSNTGELFF.

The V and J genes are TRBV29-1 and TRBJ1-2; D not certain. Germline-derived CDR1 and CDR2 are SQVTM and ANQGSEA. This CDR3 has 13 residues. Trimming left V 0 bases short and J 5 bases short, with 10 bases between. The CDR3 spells CSVEDGLLYGYTF. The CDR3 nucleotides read TGCAGCGTTGAAGACGGACTACTGTATGGCTACACCTTC.

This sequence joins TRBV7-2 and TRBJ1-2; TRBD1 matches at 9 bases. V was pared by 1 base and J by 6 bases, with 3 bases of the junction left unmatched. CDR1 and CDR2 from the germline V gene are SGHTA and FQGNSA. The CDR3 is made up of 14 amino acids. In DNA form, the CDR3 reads TGTGCCAGCAGCTTAGAGGGACAGGGCGATGGCTACACCTTC. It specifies CASSLEGQGDGYTF.

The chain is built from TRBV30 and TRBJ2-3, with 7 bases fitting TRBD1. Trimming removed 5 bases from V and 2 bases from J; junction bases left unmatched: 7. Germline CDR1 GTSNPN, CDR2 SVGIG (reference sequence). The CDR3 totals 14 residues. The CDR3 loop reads CAWGTGVVTDTQYF. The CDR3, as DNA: TGTGCCTGGGGCACAGGGGTCGTCACAGATACGCAGTATTTT.

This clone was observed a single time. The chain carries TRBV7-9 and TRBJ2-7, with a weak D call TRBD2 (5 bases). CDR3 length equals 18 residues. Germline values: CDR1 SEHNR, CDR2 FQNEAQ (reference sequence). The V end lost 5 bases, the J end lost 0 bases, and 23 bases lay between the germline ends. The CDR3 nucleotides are TGTGCCAGCAGCCTGAGGGTTTCTGGAAGCGGCGGCTCCTACGAGCAGTACTTC. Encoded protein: CASSLRVSGSGGSYEQYF.

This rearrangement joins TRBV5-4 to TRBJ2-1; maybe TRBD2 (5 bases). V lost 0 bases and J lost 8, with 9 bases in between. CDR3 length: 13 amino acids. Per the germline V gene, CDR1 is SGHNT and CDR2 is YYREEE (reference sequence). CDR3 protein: CASSLAGIHEQFF. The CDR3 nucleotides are TGTGCCAGCAGCTTGGCCGGGATCCATGAGCAGTTCTTC.

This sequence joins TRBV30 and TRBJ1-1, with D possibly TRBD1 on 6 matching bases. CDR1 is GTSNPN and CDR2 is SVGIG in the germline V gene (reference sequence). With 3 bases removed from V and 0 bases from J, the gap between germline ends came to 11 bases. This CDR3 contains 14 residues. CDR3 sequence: CAWRPDRLNTEAFF. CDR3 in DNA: TGTGCCTGGAGGCCTGACAGGTTGAACACTGAAGCTTTCTTT.

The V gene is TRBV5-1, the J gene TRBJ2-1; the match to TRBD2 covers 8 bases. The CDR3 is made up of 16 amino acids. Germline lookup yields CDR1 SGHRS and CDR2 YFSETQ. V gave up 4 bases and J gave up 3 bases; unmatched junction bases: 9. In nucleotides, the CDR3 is TGCGCCAGCAGCCATTTCAGCGGGAGTAGCTACAATGAGCAGTTCTTC. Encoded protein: CASSHFSGSSYNEQFF.

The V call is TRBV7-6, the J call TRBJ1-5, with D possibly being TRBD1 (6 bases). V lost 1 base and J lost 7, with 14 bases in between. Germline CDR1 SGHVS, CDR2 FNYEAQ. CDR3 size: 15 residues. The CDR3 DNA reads TGTGCCAGCAGCTTAGGATCGGACAGAAGCCAGCCCCAGCATTTT. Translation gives CASSLGSDRSQPQHF.

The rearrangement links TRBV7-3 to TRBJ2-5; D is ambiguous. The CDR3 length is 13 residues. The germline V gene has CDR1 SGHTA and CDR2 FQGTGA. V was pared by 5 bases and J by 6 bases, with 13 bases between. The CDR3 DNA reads TGTGCCAGCAGCCGAGAGATCTTGCAGACCCAGTACTTC. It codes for CASSREILQTQYF.

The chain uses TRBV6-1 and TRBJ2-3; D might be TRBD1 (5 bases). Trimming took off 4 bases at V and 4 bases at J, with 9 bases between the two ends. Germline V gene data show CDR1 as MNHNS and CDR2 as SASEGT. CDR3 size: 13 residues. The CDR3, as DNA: TGTGCCAGCAGTGCCTGGGGCTCAGATACGCAGTATTTT. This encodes CASSAWGSDTQYF.

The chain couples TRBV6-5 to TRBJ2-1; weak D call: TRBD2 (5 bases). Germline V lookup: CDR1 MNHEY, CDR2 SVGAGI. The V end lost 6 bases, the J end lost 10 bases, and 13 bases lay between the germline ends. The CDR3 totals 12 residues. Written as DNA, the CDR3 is TGTGCCAGCAGCTCAACTAGAAGGGAGCAGTTCTTC. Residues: CASSSTRREQFF.

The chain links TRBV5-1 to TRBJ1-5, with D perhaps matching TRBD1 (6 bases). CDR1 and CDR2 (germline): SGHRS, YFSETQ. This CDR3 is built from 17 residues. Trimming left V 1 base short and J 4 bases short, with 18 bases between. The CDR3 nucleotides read TGCGCCAGCAGCTTGAGAAGGTTGGGGGCAATAAATCAGCCCCAGCATTTT. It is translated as CASSLRRLGAINQPQHF.

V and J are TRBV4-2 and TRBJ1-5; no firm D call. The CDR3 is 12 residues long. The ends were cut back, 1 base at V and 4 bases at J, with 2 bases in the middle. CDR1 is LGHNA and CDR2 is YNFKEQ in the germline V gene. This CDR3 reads CASSQVNQPQHF. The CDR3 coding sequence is TGTGCCAGCAGCCAAGTAAATCAGCCCCAGCATTTT.

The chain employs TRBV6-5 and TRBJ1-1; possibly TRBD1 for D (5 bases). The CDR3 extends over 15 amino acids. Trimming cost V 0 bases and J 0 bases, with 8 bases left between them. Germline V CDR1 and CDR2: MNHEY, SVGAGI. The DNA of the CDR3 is TGTGCCAGCAGTTACTCGGGCAGGGTGAACACTGAAGCTTTCTTT. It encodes CASSYSGRVNTEAFF.

CDR3 residues: CARSTGLAGAEQFF. DNA for the CDR3: TGTGCCCGCTCGACGGGACTAGCGGGAGCGGAGCAGTTCTTC. The V gene is TRBV2, the J gene TRBJ2-1; 14 bases are shared with TRBD2. V lost 11 bases, J lost 10 bases, and 10 bases stayed unmatched. Looked up from germline, CDR1 is SNHLY and CDR2 is FYNNEI. The CDR3 consists of 14 residues.

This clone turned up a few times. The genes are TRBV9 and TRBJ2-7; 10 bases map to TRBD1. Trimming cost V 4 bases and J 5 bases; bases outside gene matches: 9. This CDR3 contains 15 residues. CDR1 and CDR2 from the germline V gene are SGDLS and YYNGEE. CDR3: CASSPRTGGIHEQYF. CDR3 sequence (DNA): TGTGCCAGCAGCCCCAGGACAGGGGGGATCCACGAGCAGTACTTC.